This T cell receptor beta chain was obtained from a study of blood T cell repertoires in COVID-19. A few counts support this clone. The ends lost 4 bases at V and 9 bases at J; junction bases unmatched: 4. Germline V gene sequence: CDR1 LGHDT, CDR2 YNNKEL (reference sequence). There are 12 residues in the CDR3. Repertoires were generated with immunoSEQ multiplex PCR, while TCRdb's copy carries only in-frame clones and drops some. The sample holds 150,000 to 200,000 clones, about 80% seen once. The chain is built from TRBV3-1 (or the pseudogene TRBV3-2) and TRBJ2-7; 9 positions agree with TRBD1. This clonotype originated in a human donor with acute or convalescent COVID-19. The donor label of this sample is uncertain. Sequencing was carried out using peripheral blood. Here the CDR3 DNA reads TGTGCCAGCAGCCGGACAGGGGAGTGGCAGTACTTC. This sequence encodes CASSRTGEWQYF.